The clone carrying this T cell receptor (beta chain) has a single count. Its antigen is not identified. TCRdb reprocessed the reads with MiXCR, giving one entry per CDR3 protein. The data show roughly 800,000 distinct CDR3 sequences, 25% to 30% seen once. This specimen belongs to a study of T cell repertoires in cytomegalovirus infection. Study as a whole: HLA-C-restricted CMV epitopes, recently identified, and well-studied HLA-B-restricted ones were used by the study. A matching HLA type, together with CMV infection, was signaled by public TCR beta signatures. Findings and caveats of the study: People with CMV and the relevant HLA were identified by cumulative public TCR beta family frequency. The ex vivo response was dominated by HLA-C-restricted CMV-specific TCR beta clonotypes.

The sample here was cultured CD8+ T cells from PBMCs, taken from culture after CMV antigen stimulation. The clonotype was recovered from a human donor in good health (CMV status not recorded). Some clones in this sample may be carry-over from other donors' samples.

CDR3 in DNA: TGCGCCAGCAGCCAAGAGGCGCAGGGCAATCAGCCCCAGCATTTT. This codes for CASSQEAQGNQPQHF. V gene TRBV4-1 combines with J gene TRBJ1-5; no reliable D call. V was cut by 0 bases and J by 2 bases, with 8 bases left in between. The CDR3 totals 15 residues. Germline V gene sequence: CDR1 MGHRA, CDR2 YSYEKL.